These 12 T cell receptor beta chains originate from one sample sequenced in a study of blood T cells in healthy people across ages. Then a second PCR, running roughly 7 to 12 cycles, was carried out with a sample-barcoded 5' primer and a J-beta primer mix. MiXCR, run by TCRdb on the 5' RACE reads, gives a single entry per CDR3 protein. Seen here are some 320,000 distinct CDR3 sequences, 25% to 30% observed once, and the top ten hold 25% to 30%. Material for sequencing was blood. These receptors were collected from a woman in her 70s in good health.

The chain has TRBV9 and TRBJ2-5, with 11 bases fitting TRBD1. The CDR3 is 15 amino acids. CDR1 is SGDLS and CDR2 is YYNGEE in the germline V gene. V trimming: 3 bases; J trimming: 4 bases; junction bases outside the gene matches: 5. The CDR3 spells CASSAGTGGRETQYF. CDR3 nucleotides: TGTGCCAGCAGCGCCGGGACAGGGGGGCGAGAGACCCAGTACTTC.

There are a few counts of this clonotype. This chain joins TRBV10-3 and TRBJ1-1; D uncertain. The germline CDR1 and CDR2 sequences are ENHRY and SYGVKD. The CDR3 runs 11 residues. Trimming pared 8 bases from V and 4 bases from J, leaving 8 bases between. For the CDR3, the DNA is TGTGCCATCGACGGAGGCACTGAAGCTTTCTTT. As protein: CAIDGGTEAFF.

V gene TRBV7-9 combines with J gene TRBJ2-5, with D maybe TRBD2 (6 bases). The germline V and J ends were trimmed by 11 bases and 3 bases, with 16 bases remaining between them. The CDR3 length is 13 residues. Per the germline V gene, CDR1 is SEHNR and CDR2 is FQNEAQ (reference sequence). Here the CDR3 reads CAGPRDSKETQYF. CDR3 DNA: TGTGCCGGCCCAAGGGACTCTAAAGAGACCCAGTACTTC.

This chain joins TRBV12-3 or TRBV12-4 and TRBJ2-7, with 7 bases identical to TRBD1. The CDR3 has 13 amino acids. V shed 3 bases, J shed 3 bases, and the junction held 2 bases outside the gene matches. In DNA form, the CDR3 reads TGTGCCAGCAGTTTCCCAGGGGGCTACGAGCAGTACTTC. This encodes CASSFPGGYEQYF.

Only a few counts were recorded for this clonotype. The chain joins TRBV5-1 to TRBJ2-5; D may be TRBD1 (5 bases). This CDR3 is built from 15 residues. Germline CDR1 SGHRS, CDR2 YFSETQ. Between the trimmed V and J ends, which lost 0 bases and 3 bases, there was a span of 12 bases. The chain's CDR3 is CASSLDPGAEETQYF. As DNA, the CDR3 is TGCGCCAGCAGCTTGGACCCTGGGGCGGAAGAGACCCAGTACTTC.

In the case of this clonotype: A clone one base away is much larger, so this may be a read error. This chain connects TRBV20-1 to TRBJ2-3, with D unresolved. Per the germline V gene, CDR1 is DFQATT and CDR2 is SNEGSKA (reference sequence). The CDR3 consists of 12 residues. The CDR3, as DNA: TGCAGTGTAGTACTATCCACAGATGCGCAGTATTTT. It is translated as CSVVLSTDAQYF.

The sample holds many counts of this clonotype. The rearrangement uses TRBV20-1 and TRBJ2-1; TRBD1 or TRBD2 may be the D gene (5 bases each). Germline CDR1 is DFQATT and CDR2 is SNEGSKA (reference sequence). This CDR3 is 15 amino acids long. Deletions cut 2 bases from V and 5 bases from J, with 16 bases between. CDR3 residues: CSARIQQGRHNEQFF. The CDR3 nucleotides read TGCAGTGCTAGAATTCAGCAGGGACGGCACAATGAGCAGTTCTTC.

This clonotype appeared a few times. DNA for the CDR3: TGTGCCAGCAGCCCGCGACAGCAGGCCTCCGGGGAGCTGTTTTTT. Protein: CASSPRQQASGELFF. The J gene is TRBJ2-2, the V gene TRBV7-2; TRBD1 is a possible D gene (5 bases). There are 15 residues in the CDR3. Between the trimmed V and J ends, which lost 5 bases and 6 bases, there was a span of 16 bases. From germline, CDR1 is SGHTA and CDR2 FQGNSA.

As concerns this clonotype: It may be a read error: a sequence one base away is much more abundant. This sequence joins TRBV28 and TRBJ2-6, with D possibly called TRBD1 or TRBD2 (5 bases each). The CDR3 loop spans 15 amino acids. Germline loops: CDR1 MDHEN, CDR2 SYDVKM. V was cut by 11 bases and J by 7 bases, with 21 bases left in between. CDR3 region: CAARGRDLPANVLTF. The CDR3 DNA reads TGTGCCGCCCGGGGCAGGGATCTACCTGCCAACGTCCTGACTTTC.

This clonotype has just one count. Since no conserved phenylalanine or tryptophan closes the CDR3, a read error is the likely cause. The chain carries TRBV29-1 and TRBJ2-3, with TRBD2 identical over 12 bases. Unmatched junction bases numbered 9, after V lost 6 bases and J lost 5 bases. The CDR3 has 15 residues. CDR1 is SQVTM, CDR2 ANQGSEA, per germline. CDR3 sequence reads: CSVAGALAGGDTQYL. The CDR3 nucleotides read TGCAGCGTCGCGGGGGCACTAGCGGGGGGAGATACGCAGTATCTT.

This clonotype was counted a few times. The chain couples TRBV29-1 to TRBJ1-1; D gene unclear. V dropped 2 bases and J dropped 6 bases, with 13 bases sitting between them. This CDR3 is 13 amino acids long. Germline CDR1 SQVTM, CDR2 ANQGSEA. The CDR3 sequence is CSVEIELTPEAFF. CDR3 nucleotides: TGCAGCGTTGAAATCGAGCTTACCCCTGAAGCTTTCTTT. The full variable domain, completed using reference TRBV29-1 and TRBJ1-1, is SAVISQKPSRDICQRGTSLTIQCQVDSQVTMMFWYRQQPGQSLTLIATANQGSEATYESGFVIDKFPISRPNLTFSTLTVSNMSPEDSSIYLCSVEIELTPEAFFGQGTRLTVV.

This clonotype was found a few times. The chain has TRBV6-5 and TRBJ2-7; no reliable D call. V lost 3 bases and J lost 6, with 24 bases in between. The CDR3 length is 17 residues. CDR1 is MNHEY, CDR2 SVGAGI, per germline. The CDR3 reads CASSYRPDSPYVGEQYF. CDR3 DNA sequence: TGTGCCAGCAGTTATCGGCCTGATAGCCCCTATGTCGGCGAGCAGTACTTC.